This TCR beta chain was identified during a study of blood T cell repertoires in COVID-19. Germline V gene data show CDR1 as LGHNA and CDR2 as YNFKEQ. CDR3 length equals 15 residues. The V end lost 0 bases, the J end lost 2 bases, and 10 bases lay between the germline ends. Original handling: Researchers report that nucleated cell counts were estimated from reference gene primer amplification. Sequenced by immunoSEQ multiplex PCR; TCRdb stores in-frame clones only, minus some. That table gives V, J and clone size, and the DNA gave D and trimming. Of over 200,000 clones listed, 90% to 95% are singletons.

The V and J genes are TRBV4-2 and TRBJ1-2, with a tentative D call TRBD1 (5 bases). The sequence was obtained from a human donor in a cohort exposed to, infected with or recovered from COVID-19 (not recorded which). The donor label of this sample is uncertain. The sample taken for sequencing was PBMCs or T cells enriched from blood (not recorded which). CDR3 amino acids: CASSQDYGGNYGYTF. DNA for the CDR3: TGTGCCAGCAGCCAAGATTACGGGGGAAACTATGGCTACACCTTC.